This T cell receptor beta chain originates from a study of blood T cell repertoires in COVID-19. Looking at the study overall: COVID-19 samples, acute and convalescent, were from the United States, Italy and Spain. PBMCs, B-cell-depleted T cells, or T cells were the source of the cDNA or gDNA that made up the material.

TCRdb's copy holds only in-frame clones and misses some; the assay was immunoSEQ multiplex PCR. The sample includes 400,000 to 450,000 clones, around 87% of them seen just once. After removal of 6 bases from V and 15 bases from J, the junction contained 12 bases not matched to a gene. This CDR3 comprises 13 residues. The germline V gene has CDR1 MNHEY and CDR2 SMNVEV (reference sequence). Sequencing was performed on PBMCs or T cells enriched from blood (not recorded which). This chain uses TRBV27 with TRBJ1-4, with 8 bases lining up with TRBD1. This clonotype originated in a young man who had recovered from COVID-19. The CDR3 DNA is TGTGCCAGCAGAACAGGGGGAAGCTCTAACTTGTTTTTT. This sequence encodes CASRTGGSSNLFF. The full variable domain, its missing parts supplied by reference TRBV27 and TRBJ1-4, is EAQVTQNPRYLITVTGKKLTVTCSQNMNHEYMSWYRQDPGLGLRQIYYSMNVEVTDKGDVPEGYKVSRKEKRNFPLILESPSPNQTSLYFCASRTGGSSNLFFGSGTQLSVL.